The rows below give T cell receptor beta chains drawn from one sample of a study of blood T cell repertoires in COVID-19. Produced via immunoSEQ multiplex PCR; TCRdb's table is partial and in-frame only. The sample has 95,000 or so clones; roughly 80% are singletons. Sequences were obtained from peripheral blood. All receptors come from a human donor in a cohort sampled during active COVID-19. Both conserved end residues are part of each CDR3. A D gene is named only where the DNA matches it firmly. Clone size is stated in some rows and not others, as once, few, many or a class when expanded.

cdr3_nt,cdr3_aa,clone_size,d_call,cdr3_length,v_call,j_call
TGTGCCAGCAAGGCGGGAGGCCGAGACAATGAGCAGTTCTTC,CASKAGGRDNEQFF,NA,TRBD2,14,TRBV28,TRBJ2-1
TGTGCCAGCAGTTGGGGACTAGCGGGGGGGCCCGGACAGGCTGATGCGCAGTATTTT,CASSWGLAGGPGQADAQYF,NA,TRBD2,19,TRBV6-2/TRBV6-3,TRBJ2-3
TGCGCCAGCAGGGCCGGGACAGGGGGCCAAATTCAGCCCCAGCATTTT,CASRAGTGGQIQPQHF,NA,TRBD1,16,TRBV10-2,TRBJ1-5
TGTGCCAGCAGTTACGCCAGGGGAAGCTACACCTTC,CASSYARGSYTF,NA,NA,12,TRBV6-5,TRBJ1-2
TGTGCCATCAGTGATTTACAGGTTTTAACTGGGGCCAACGTCCTGACTTTC,CAISDLQVLTGANVLTF,NA,NA,17,TRBV10-3,TRBJ2-6
TGTGCCAGCAGTTACGAGGGGGACACTGAAGCTTTCTTT,CASSYEGDTEAFF,NA,NA,13,TRBV6-5,TRBJ1-1
TGTGCCAGCAGCTTATTAGCGGGCCTACTGAATGAGCAGTTCTTC,CASSLLAGLLNEQFF,NA,TRBD2,15,TRBV7-3,TRBJ2-1
TGCGCCAGCACCGTTTTAGCGGGAAACAATGAGCAGTTCTTC,CASTVLAGNNEQFF,NA,TRBD2,14,TRBV5-1,TRBJ2-1
TGTGCCAGCAGCTCAGCAGACAGGGGGAATCTGAACACTGAAGCTTTCTTT,CASSSADRGNLNTEAFF,once,TRBD1,17,TRBV11-2,TRBJ1-1
TGTGCCAGCAGCCAAGAGCGCAGGGTAGCTTTCTTT,CASSQERRVAFF,NA,NA,12,TRBV3-1/TRBV3-2,TRBJ1-1
TGTGCCAGCAGTCCATGGACTAGCGGGAGGGCCTTAGATACGCAGTATTTT,CASSPWTSGRALDTQYF,NA,TRBD2,17,TRBV6-6,TRBJ2-3
TGTGCCAGCAGCCGGGACTTACTGAACACTGAAGCTTTCTTT,CASSRDLLNTEAFF,few,NA,14,TRBV7-2,TRBJ1-1
TGTGCCAGCCTAAGGAATCCGGGCAGGGGGCATGTCACTGAAGCTTTCTTT,CASLRNPGRGHVTEAFF,once,TRBD1,17,TRBV28,TRBJ1-1
TGTGCCAGCTCACCACGTCTCGGTGCTTCGGGAGATACGCAGTATTTT,CASSPRLGASGDTQYF,NA,NA,16,TRBV18,TRBJ2-3
TGTGCCAGCACCAAGTCCGGGACAGGGTTTTGGGACCAGTACTTC,CASTKSGTGFWDQYF,NA,TRBD1,15,TRBV5-6,TRBJ2-5
TGTGCCAGCAGTGAAGGGGGGGGTTGGGATGGCTACACCTTC,CASSEGGGWDGYTF,NA,NA,14,TRBV6-1,TRBJ1-2
TGCGCCAGCAGCTTCCGGACAGGGGAAGCTTTCTTT,CASSFRTGEAFF,NA,TRBD1,12,TRBV5-1,TRBJ1-1
TGCGCCAGCAGCTTGGACGGAGCGGATACGCAGTATTTT,CASSLDGADTQYF,NA,NA,13,TRBV5-1,TRBJ2-3
TGCGCCAGCACCGACAGGGGTCAATCCTACAATGAGCAGTTCTTC,CASTDRGQSYNEQFF,NA,TRBD1,15,TRBV5-1,TRBJ2-1
TGTGCCAGCAGCAACGGACTAGCGGGGGGATCTTCCTACAATGAGCAGTTCTTC,CASSNGLAGGSSYNEQFF,NA,TRBD2,18,TRBV5-4,TRBJ2-1
TGCAGCGTTGAAAATCCCGGACAGGGGGCATTCACAGATACGCAGTATTTT,CSVENPGQGAFTDTQYF,NA,TRBD1,17,TRBV29-1,TRBJ2-3
TGTGCCAGCAGCAATGAGGGACAGTACACTGAAGCTTTCTTT,CASSNEGQYTEAFF,NA,TRBD1,14,TRBV28,TRBJ1-1
TGTGCCAGCAGCTTATATCGGGGGGAGCGGGGAAAGGAATACAATGAGCAGTTCTTC,CASSLYRGERGKEYNEQFF,NA,TRBD2,19,TRBV11-2,TRBJ2-1
TGTGCCAGCAGCCAAGGTGGCCAAGTCGGGGAGCTGTTTTTT,CASSQGGQVGELFF,NA,NA,14,TRBV3-1/TRBV3-2,TRBJ2-2
TGTGCCATCAGTGACGGGACTAGTAGCACAGATACGCAGTATTTT,CAISDGTSSTDTQYF,NA,TRBD2,15,TRBV10-3,TRBJ2-3
TGTGCCAGCAGCTTAAGACAGCAAAGGAACACTGAAGCTTTCTTT,CASSLRQQRNTEAFF,NA,NA,15,TRBV7-8,TRBJ1-1
TGCGCCAGCACCCTGACCGGGGGGAGCAATGAGCAGTTCTTC,CASTLTGGSNEQFF,NA,TRBD2,14,TRBV10-2,TRBJ2-1
TGTGCCAGCAGCGAATTGGGGACAGGGGTCACCGGGGAGCTGTTTTTT,CASSELGTGVTGELFF,NA,NA,16,TRBV21-1,TRBJ2-2
TGCAGTGCTAGTGGTCTAGCGGGAGAGGAGGAGACCCAGTACTTC,CSASGLAGEEETQYF,NA,TRBD2,15,TRBV20-1,TRBJ2-5